A selection of T cell receptor beta chains follows, all from one sample in a study of cytomegalovirus exposure and HLA in healthy donors. Clones were read by immunoSEQ multiplex PCR, and TCRdb kept only the in-frame ones, dropping some. The sample records some 190,000 clones, 60% to 85% being singletons. Sequences were obtained from PBMCs. Receptor source: a young woman in good health and CMV-seronegative. Each CDR3 is given with its conserved first and last residue. D genes are given only for firm matches. Size tells how often a clone was seen (once, few, many) or the class of an expanded clone, and some rows leave it out.

j_call,clone_size,d_call,v_call,cdr3_length,cdr3_nt,cdr3_aa
TRBJ1-1,.,TRBD1,TRBV10-3,13,TGTGCCGCTACGACAGGGAGGAACACTGAAGCTTTCTTT,CAATTGRNTEAFF
TRBJ1-6,.,.,TRBV4-1,18,TGCGCCAGCAGCCAAAGGGGCCCTAACCGATTGATGGGGTCACCCCTCCACTTT,CASSQRGPNRLMGSPLHF
TRBJ2-3,.,TRBD1,TRBV2,17,TGTGCCAGCAAGGGGACAGGGTGGGAGTCTGGCACAGATACGCAGTATTTT,CASKGTGWESGTDTQYF
TRBJ1-1,.,.,TRBV5-4,16,TGTGCCAGCAGCTTGGGTGGCAGGGATTTGAACACTGAAGCTTTCTTT,CASSLGGRDLNTEAFF
TRBJ2-2,.,TRBD1,TRBV2,16,TGTGCCAGCACCGATAACAGGGGCCCGGGGACCGGGGAGCTGTTTTTT,CASTDNRGPGTGELFF
TRBJ1-2,.,TRBD1,TRBV5-4,14,TGTGCCAGCAGCGAGGGGACAGGGGTTTTCGGCTACACCTTC,CASSEGTGVFGYTF
TRBJ2-7,few,.,TRBV4-1,13,TGCGCCAGCAGCCGCGGACTGTATTACGAGCAGTACTTC,CASSRGLYYEQYF
TRBJ2-7,.,TRBD1,TRBV7-6,14,TGTGCCAGCAGCTTTGACAGGGGTCCCTACGAGCAGTACTTC,CASSFDRGPYEQYF
TRBJ1-3,.,.,TRBV6-5,14,TGTGCCAGCAGTCCTGACACCTCTGGAAACACCATATATTTT,CASSPDTSGNTIYF
TRBJ1-4,.,TRBD1,TRBV9,16,TGTGCCAGCAGCGCGGCCGGGACAGCTAGTTATGAAAAACTGTTCTTT,CASSAAGTASYEKLFF
TRBJ1-3,.,.,TRBV6-6,15,TGTGCCAGCAGTTACCAGGGCCTCTCTGGAAACACCATATATTTT,CASSYQGLSGNTIYF
TRBJ2-1,.,TRBD2,TRBV30,15,TGTGCCTGGAGCTCCGGACTAGCGGGAAAGAATGAGCAGTTCTTC,CAWSSGLAGKNEQFF
TRBJ1-4,few,.,TRBV18,14,TGTGCCAGCTCATTGATACCGGGGGATGAAAAACTGTTTTTT,CASSLIPGDEKLFF
TRBJ1-2,.,TRBD1,TRBV18,15,TGTGCCAGCTCACTCAGGGACAGGGATAACTATGGCTACACCTTC,CASSLRDRDNYGYTF
TRBJ1-3,.,TRBD1,TRBV19,17,TGTGCCAGTAGTGCCATGAGGACAGGGAGCTCTGGAAACACCATATATTTT,CASSAMRTGSSGNTIYF
TRBJ2-1,.,.,TRBV19,15,TGTGCCAGTCATCCGGAGGCAGGGGAGGGGGGTGAGCAGTTCTTC,CASHPEAGEGGEQFF
TRBJ2-7,few,.,TRBV6-6,15,TGTGCCAGCAAAGGGTTCGGGGGAACAACCTACGAGCAGTACTTC,CASKGFGGTTYEQYF
TRBJ2-2,.,TRBD1,TRBV7-2,15,TGTGCCAGCAGCTTTAGACAGGGGCGGACCGGGGAGCTGTTTTTT,CASSFRQGRTGELFF
TRBJ1-2,few,TRBD1,TRBV27,13,TGTGCCAGCAGTTTAACAGGGGGCTATGGCTACACCTTC,CASSLTGGYGYTF
TRBJ1-2,.,.,TRBV6-5,13,TGTGCCAGCAGTCGAGACAGAAACTATGGCTACACCTTC,CASSRDRNYGYTF
TRBJ2-2,.,TRBD2,TRBV11-2,15,TGTGCCAGCAGCTCCCAGCGGGAGTATAACGGGGAGCTGTTTTTT,CASSSQREYNGELFF
TRBJ1-6,.,TRBD1,TRBV28,19,TGTGCCAGCAGTAACTTACAGGGGCTAACCTCCTCCTATAATTCACCCCTCCACTTT,CASSNLQGLTSSYNSPLHF
TRBJ1-2,.,.,TRBV27,15,TGTGCCAGCATGGGGAGTAGCACAACGAACTATGGCTACACCTTC,CASMGSSTTNYGYTF
TRBJ1-6,.,.,TRBV5-6,13,TGTGCCAGCAGCTTGAGAGGGGGATCACCCCTCCACTTT,CASSLRGGSPLHF
TRBJ1-2,.,.,TRBV6-5,14,TGTGCCAGCACCTCGTTGCAGGAAACGTATGGCTACACCTTC,CASTSLQETYGYTF
TRBJ2-3,.,TRBD2,TRBV4-1,15,TGCGCCAGCAGCCACTACCTAGCGGGAGCAGATACGCAGTATTTT,CASSHYLAGADTQYF